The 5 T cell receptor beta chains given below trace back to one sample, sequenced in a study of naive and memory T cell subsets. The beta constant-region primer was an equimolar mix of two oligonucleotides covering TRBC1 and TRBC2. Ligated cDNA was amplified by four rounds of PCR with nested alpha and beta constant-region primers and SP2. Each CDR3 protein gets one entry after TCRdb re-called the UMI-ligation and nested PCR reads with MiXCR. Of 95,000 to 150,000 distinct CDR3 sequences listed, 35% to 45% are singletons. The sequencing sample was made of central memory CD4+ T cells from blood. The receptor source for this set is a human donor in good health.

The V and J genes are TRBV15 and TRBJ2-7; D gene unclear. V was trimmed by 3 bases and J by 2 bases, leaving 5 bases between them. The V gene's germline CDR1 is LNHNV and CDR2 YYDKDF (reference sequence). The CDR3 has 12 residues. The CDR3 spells CATSRDPYEQYF. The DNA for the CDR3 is TGTGCCACCAGCAGGGATCCCTACGAGCAGTACTTC.

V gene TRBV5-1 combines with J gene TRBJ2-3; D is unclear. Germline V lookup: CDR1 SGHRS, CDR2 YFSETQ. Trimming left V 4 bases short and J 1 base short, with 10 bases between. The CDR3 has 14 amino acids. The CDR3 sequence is CASSQNSRTDTQYF. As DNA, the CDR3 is TGCGCCAGCAGCCAGAATTCTCGCACAGATACGCAGTATTTT.

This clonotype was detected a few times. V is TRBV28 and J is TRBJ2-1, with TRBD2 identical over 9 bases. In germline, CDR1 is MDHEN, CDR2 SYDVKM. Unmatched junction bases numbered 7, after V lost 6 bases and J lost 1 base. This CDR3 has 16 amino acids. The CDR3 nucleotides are TGTGCCAGCAGCCCCCCGGGACTAGCTTCCTACAATGAGCAGTTCTTC. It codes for CASSPPGLASYNEQFF.

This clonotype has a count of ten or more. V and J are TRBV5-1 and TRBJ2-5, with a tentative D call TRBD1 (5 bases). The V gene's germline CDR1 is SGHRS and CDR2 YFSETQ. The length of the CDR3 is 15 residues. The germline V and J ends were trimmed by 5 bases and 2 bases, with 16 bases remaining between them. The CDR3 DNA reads TGCGCCAGCAGTTATTCCGGTCAGGGTCAAGAGACCCAGTACTTC. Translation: CASSYSGQGQETQYF.

As DNA, the CDR3 is TGTGCCAGCAGCCCCGTACCAGGACGCAGTAGCACAGATACGCAGTATTTT. The encoded protein is CASSPVPGRSSTDTQYF. This chain joins TRBV9 and TRBJ2-3; no clear D gene. Between the trimmed V and J ends, which lost 4 bases and 0 bases, there was a span of 18 bases. In germline, CDR1 is SGDLS, CDR2 YYNGEE. CDR3 length: 17 amino acids.